This TCR beta chain was obtained from a study of T cell changes during pregnancy in multiple sclerosis. TCRdb keeps only in-frame clones here, not all; method: immunoSEQ multiplex PCR. The sample consists of 42,000 or so clones, 87% of them appearing once. The V gene's germline CDR1 is SGHAT and CDR2 FQNNGV. The V and J ends lost 1 base and 4 bases respectively, with 14 bases between them. The CDR3 consists of 16 residues. The gene calls are TRBV11-2 and TRBJ2-1; D possibly corresponds to TRBD2 (6 bases). The specimen comprised CD4+ T cells from peripheral blood mononuclear cells, sampled after pregnancy. The receptor's source is a female donor with multiple sclerosis, enrolled in a pregnancy study. The CDR3 region has the DNA TGTGCCAGCAGCTTAGTAATTGCGGGGTGGTACAATGAGCAGTTCTTC. Translation gives CASSLVIAGWYNEQFF.